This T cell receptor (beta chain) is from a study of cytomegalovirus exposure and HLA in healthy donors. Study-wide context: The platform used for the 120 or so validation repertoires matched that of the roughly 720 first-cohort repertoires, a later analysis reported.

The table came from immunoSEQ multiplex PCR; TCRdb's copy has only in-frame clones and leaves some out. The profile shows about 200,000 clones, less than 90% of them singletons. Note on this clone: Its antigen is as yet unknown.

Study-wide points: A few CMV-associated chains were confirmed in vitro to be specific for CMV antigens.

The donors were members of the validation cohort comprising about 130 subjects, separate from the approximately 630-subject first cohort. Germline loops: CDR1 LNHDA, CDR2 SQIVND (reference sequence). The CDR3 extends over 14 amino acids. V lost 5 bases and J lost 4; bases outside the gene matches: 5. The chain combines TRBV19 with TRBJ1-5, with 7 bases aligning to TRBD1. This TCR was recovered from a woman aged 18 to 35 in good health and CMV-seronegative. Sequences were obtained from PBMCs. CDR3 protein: CASSFQQGNQPQHF. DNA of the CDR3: TGTGCCAGTAGTTTCCAACAGGGGAATCAGCCCCAGCATTTT.